This TCR beta chain was found in a study of blood T cell repertoires in COVID-19. In this sample, this clone turned up once. Authors' methods: Estimation of nucleated cell counts relied on the amplification of reference gene primers. Profiled with immunoSEQ multiplex PCR; TCRdb holds only in-frame clones, not every one. The V and J calls and clone size were taken over from that table, and D and trimming were inferred from the DNA. The sample has over 130,000 clones, roughly 85% seen once. Source material: peripheral blood. This receptor was taken from a man between 50 and 59 years old with acute or convalescent COVID-19.

The CDR3 region is CASSNEISSTDTQYF. The DNA for the CDR3 is TGTGCCAGCAGCAACGAGATTTCTAGCACAGATACGCAGTATTTT. This rearrangement joins TRBV2 to TRBJ2-3, with D uncertain. CDR1 is SNHLY and CDR2 is FYNNEI in the germline V gene. The length of the CDR3 is 15 residues. The V and J ends lost 6 bases and 0 bases respectively, with 13 bases between them.